The TCR beta chain under discussion was sequenced for a study of shared clonotypes between healthy human individuals. Study-level background: The study used three CD4 naive, three CD4 memory, two CD8 naive and one CD8 memory plate per donor.

Germline loops: CDR1 MGHRA, CDR2 YSYEKL. This CDR3 region has 15 residues. V shed 3 bases, J shed 4 bases, and the junction held 5 bases outside the gene matches. The naive CD8 population came from CD45RO-negative cells selected for CCR7, without terminally differentiated effector memory CD45RA+ cells. As regards this clone: Its cognate antigen is unknown.

The protocol was immunoSEQ multiplex PCR, while the TCRdb copy is restricted to in-frame clones and leaves out a portion. The sample includes roughly 2.1 million clones, about 92% seen only once; the top ten take under 2%. Regarding the study as a whole: Naive subsets usually exceeded memory subsets in estimated richness.

Sequencing used naive CD8+ T cells from PBMCs. The sequence came from a young man in good health. Some clones in this sample may be carry-over from other donors' samples. The chain recombines TRBV4-1 with TRBJ2-7, with 11 bases fitting TRBD2. CDR3 loop: CASSQLAGGEYEQYF. In DNA form, the CDR3 reads TGCGCCAGCAGCCAGCTAGCGGGAGGCGAGTACGAGCAGTACTTC.